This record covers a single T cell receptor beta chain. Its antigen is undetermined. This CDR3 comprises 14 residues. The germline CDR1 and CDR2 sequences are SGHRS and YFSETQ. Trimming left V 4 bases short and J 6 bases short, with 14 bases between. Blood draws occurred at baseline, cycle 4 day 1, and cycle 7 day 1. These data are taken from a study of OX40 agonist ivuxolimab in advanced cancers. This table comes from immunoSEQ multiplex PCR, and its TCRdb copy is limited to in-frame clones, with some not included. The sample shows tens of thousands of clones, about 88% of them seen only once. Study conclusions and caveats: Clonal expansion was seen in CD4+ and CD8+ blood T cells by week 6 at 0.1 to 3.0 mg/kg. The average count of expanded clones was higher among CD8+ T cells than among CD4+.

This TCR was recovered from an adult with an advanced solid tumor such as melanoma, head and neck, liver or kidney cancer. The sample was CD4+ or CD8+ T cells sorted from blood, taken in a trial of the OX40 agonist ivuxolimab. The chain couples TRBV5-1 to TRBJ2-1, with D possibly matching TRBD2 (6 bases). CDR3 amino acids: CASSPRMGGNEQFF. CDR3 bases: TGCGCCAGCAGCCCCCGGATGGGAGGCAATGAGCAGTTCTTC. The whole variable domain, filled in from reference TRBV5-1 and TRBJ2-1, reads KAGVTQTPRYLIKTRGQQVTLSCSPISGHRSVSWYQQTPGQGLQFLFEYFSETQRNKGNFPGRFSGRQFSNSRSEMNVSTLELGDSALYLCASSPRMGGNEQFFGPGTRLTVL.